The 26 T cell receptor beta chains below come from one sample, sequenced in a study of T cell repertoires in aging, cancer and after chemotherapy. Rearranged V-D-J TRB sequences were amplified with a mixed TRB-A/B primer pool. TCRdb called the multiplex PCR reads again in MiXCR, with one record for every CDR3 protein. The sample holds hundreds of distinct CDR3 sequences, roughly 19% seen once. Peripheral blood genomic DNA, not sorted cells or RNA, was the template. The sample comprised blood. These receptors all come from a human donor with a blood cancer.

This clonotype counts as medium-sized. This chain connects TRBV11-2 to TRBJ1-5; 9 bases fit TRBD1. Trimming at V came to 1 base and at J to 5 bases, leaving 0 bases not matched to a gene. The germline V gene has CDR1 SGHAT and CDR2 FQNNGV. This CDR3 region has 14 residues. CDR3 amino acids: CASSLGTGDQPQHF. As DNA, the CDR3 is TGTGCCAGCAGCTTAGGGACAGGGGATCAGCCCCAGCATTTT.

The rearrangement joins TRBV11-2 to TRBJ2-2, with 9 bases matching TRBD1. Germline values: CDR1 SGHAT, CDR2 FQNNGV. V lost 1 base to trimming and J lost 5 bases; unmatched junction nucleotides: 5. The CDR3 has 16 residues. The DNA for the CDR3 is TGTGCCAGCAGCTTAGTTTCGACAGGGGGAACCGGGGAGCTGTTTTTT. Protein: CASSLVSTGGTGELFF.

With regard to this clonotype: This may be a read error, as it is one base from a much larger clone. The V call is TRBV20-1, the J call TRBJ2-7, with D hard to call. Germline CDR1 reads DFQATT; CDR2 reads SNEGSKA (reference sequence). There are 14 residues in the CDR3. DNA for the CDR3: TGCAGTGCTAAACACCTACAGAGCTCCTACGAGCAGCACTTC. The encoded protein is CSAKHLQSSYEQHF.

The chain combines TRBV28 with TRBJ1-5; D call uncertain. Trimming removed 8 bases from V and 2 bases from J, with 13 bases in between. The germline V gene has CDR1 MDHEN and CDR2 SYDVKM. The CDR3 extends over 14 amino acids. The CDR3 loop reads CASCPTGGNQPQHF. CDR3 in DNA: TGTGCCAGCTGCCCCACCGGGGGCAATCAGCCCCAGCATTTT.

This clonotype is labeled as large. The gene calls are TRBV7-6 and TRBJ2-5; D not certain. Germline lookup yields CDR1 SGHVS and CDR2 FNYEAQ. The CDR3 loop spans 13 amino acids. The V end was cut by 5 bases, the J end by 2 bases, with 9 bases between. The CDR3 DNA reads TGTGCCAGCAGCCCCGGCCTACAAGAGACCCAGTACTTC. It yields the protein CASSPGLQETQYF.

The gene calls are TRBV9 and TRBJ1-3, with D possibly TRBD1 on 5 matching bases. V gave up 0 bases and J gave up 6 bases, with 10 bases separating them. This CDR3 is built from 14 residues. Germline values: CDR1 SGDLS, CDR2 YYNGEE. This chain's CDR3 is CASSVGGYPNTIYF. The CDR3 nucleotides are TGTGCCAGCAGCGTAGGGGGGTATCCAAACACCATATATTTT.

This clonotype is large in the sample. This chain connects TRBV18 to TRBJ1-6; tentative D call: TRBD1 (6 bases). The CDR3 extends over 15 amino acids. Per germline, CDR1 KGHSH and CDR2 LQKENI. Trimming shortened V by 3 bases and J by 8 bases, and 14 bases separated the two germline ends. The CDR3 region is CASSPAGARDSPLHF. Written as DNA, the CDR3 is TGTGCCAGCTCACCGGCAGGGGCTCGGGATTCACCCCTCCACTTT. The full variable domain, in which reference TRBV18 and TRBJ1-6 provide the parts outside the CDR3, is NAGVMQNPRHLVRRRGQEARLRCSPMKGHSHVYWYRQLPEEGLKFMVYLQKENIIDESGMPKERFSAEFPKEGPSILRIQQVVRGDSAAYFCASSPAGARDSPLHFGNGTRLTVT.

This clonotype was recorded once. A read error may explain this, as a much larger clone is one base away. The chain employs TRBV5-4 and TRBJ1-4, with D maybe TRBD1 (5 bases). This CDR3 region has 15 residues. Germline V gives CDR1 SGHNT, CDR2 YYREEE (reference sequence). The CDR3 spells CASSPTGATNKKLFF. CDR3 DNA sequence: TGTGCCAGCAGCCCCACAGGCGCAACTAATAAAAAACTGTTTTTT.

In its sample, this clonotype is large (0.1 to 1%). This chain uses TRBV18 with TRBJ2-7; TRBD1 aligns across 11 bases. The trim removed 3 bases at V and 0 bases at J, leaving 10 bases unmatched. Germline values: CDR1 KGHSH, CDR2 LQKENI. The CDR3 is 18 amino acids. The CDR3 region is CASSPQTPGTGGSYEQYF. For the CDR3, the DNA is TGTGCCAGCTCACCTCAAACTCCAGGGACAGGGGGCTCCTACGAGCAGTACTTC.

By share, this clonotype ranks as medium-sized. The rearrangement joins TRBV5-1 to TRBJ2-1, with 9 positions matching TRBD1. The V gene end was trimmed by 4 bases and the J gene end by 7 bases; junction bases not matched to a gene: 9. Germline V lookup: CDR1 SGHRS, CDR2 YFSETQ. CDR3 length: 15 amino acids. CDR3: CASSDPGQGWNEQFF. The CDR3 DNA reads as TGCGCCAGCAGCGATCCGGGACAGGGATGGAATGAGCAGTTCTTC.

This clonotype ranks as large. The rearrangement links TRBV5-5 to TRBJ1-4, with D unresolved. Trimming took off 0 bases at V and 5 bases at J, with 14 bases between the two ends. The germline CDR1 and CDR2 sequences are SGHKS and YYEKEE (reference sequence). The CDR3 runs 16 residues. CDR3 sequence (DNA): TGTGCCAGCAGCTTGGGACTTGACACCGGGAATGAAAAACTGTTTTTT. Translating it yields CASSLGLDTGNEKLFF.

In its sample, this clonotype is large. The CDR3 bases are TGTGCCAGCAGCATTCAGGGAAACCAAGAGACCCAGTACTTC. Translating it yields CASSIQGNQETQYF. This chain connects TRBV6-5 to TRBJ2-5; D may be TRBD1 (5 bases). CDR3 size: 14 residues. The V end lost 6 bases, the J end lost 0 bases, and 11 bases lay between the germline ends. Germline lookup yields CDR1 MNHEY and CDR2 SVGAGI.

This clonotype is deemed large. This chain uses TRBV6-5 with TRBJ2-5; a weak D match, TRBD2 (8 bases). V was shortened by 6 bases and J by 3 bases, with 20 bases between the two germline ends. Germline CDR1 is MNHEY and CDR2 is SVGAGI. The CDR3 consists of 16 residues. The CDR3 loop reads CASSPRGGRGEETQYF. In DNA form, the CDR3 reads TGTGCCAGCAGCCCCCGGGGGGGCAGGGGGGAAGAGACCCAGTACTTC.

By sample share, this clonotype is medium-sized. J is TRBJ1-2 and V is TRBV27; TRBD1 matches 7 bases. V gave up 4 bases and J gave up 4 bases; unmatched junction bases: 9. CDR1 and CDR2 (germline): MNHEY, SMNVEV (reference sequence). The CDR3 covers 15 residues. In DNA, the CDR3 is TGTGCCAGCAGTTCCGACAGGGTGAGAGCCTATGGCTACACCTTC. This codes for CASSSDRVRAYGYTF.

By sample fraction, this clonotype is medium-sized. The chain joins TRBV7-9 to TRBJ2-1; D is ambiguous. The V gene's germline CDR1 is SEHNR and CDR2 FQNEAQ (reference sequence). The CDR3 has 13 residues. The ends were cut back, 7 bases at V and 14 bases at J, with 21 bases in the middle. The DNA for the CDR3 is TGTGCCAGCACCCATCCTGGGGTAAGGAATGAGTTCTTC. It encodes CASTHPGVRNEFF.

The gene calls are TRBV20-1 and TRBJ2-1; TRBD2 matches at 7 bases. V lost 6 bases, J lost 12 bases, and 14 bases stayed unmatched. This CDR3 spans 13 amino acids. In germline, CDR1 is DFQATT, CDR2 SNEGSKA (reference sequence). CDR3 sequence (DNA): TGCAGTGCACCCGCTAGCGGAACCACCCGGCAGTTCTTC. It specifies CSAPASGTTRQFF.

By share, this clonotype counts as large. The chain has TRBV19 and TRBJ2-2; the D gene is possibly TRBD1 (5 bases). The CDR3 extends over 15 amino acids. The V and J ends lost 3 bases and 4 bases respectively, with 12 bases between them. Looked up from germline, CDR1 is LNHDA and CDR2 is SQIVND (reference sequence). The CDR3 coding sequence is TGTGCCAGTAGTATTGGCAGGGATCCCACCGGGGAGCTGTTTTTT. Its protein product is CASSIGRDPTGELFF.

This clonotype is judged medium-sized. The rearrangement joins TRBV12-3 or TRBV12-4 to TRBJ2-3; 7 nucleotides align to TRBD2. J gave up 6 bases and V 3 bases, and 12 bases lay outside the gene matches. The CDR3 contains 16 residues. CDR3 coding DNA: TGTGCCAGCAGTTTGCGGCGGGCGGGAGAGTCTGATACGCAGTATTTT. It codes for CASSLRRAGESDTQYF.

The chain joins TRBV2 to TRBJ2-5; 9 nucleotides match TRBD2. V dropped 6 bases and J dropped 3; count of bases not matched to a gene: 8. Per germline, CDR1 SNHLY and CDR2 FYNNEI. This CDR3 region has 15 residues. The CDR3 reads CASSSRIAGEETQYF. As DNA, the CDR3 is TGTGCCAGCAGCTCACGTATAGCGGGAGAAGAGACCCAGTACTTC.

This clonotype is termed large (0.1 to 1%). V usage is TRBV18 and J usage is TRBJ2-7; 8 bases fit TRBD1. This CDR3 has 12 amino acids. Germline-derived CDR1 and CDR2 are KGHSH and LQKENI. After removal of 8 bases from V and 2 bases from J, the junction contained 2 bases not matched to a gene. This CDR3 is CASNRGTYEQYF. The CDR3 DNA is TGTGCCAGCAACAGGGGGACCTACGAGCAGTACTTC.

The chain carries TRBV28 and TRBJ2-3; TRBD2 matches 11 bases. Germline values: CDR1 MDHEN, CDR2 SYDVKM. CDR3 length equals 20 residues. The J segment lost 6 bases and the V segment lost 4 bases, leaving 21 bases of the junction unmatched. CDR3 sequence reads: CASSSLYLSGVAGGPDTQYF. DNA of the CDR3: TGTGCCAGCAGTTCCCTGTATTTGAGTGGGGTAGCGGGAGGGCCCGATACGCAGTATTTT.

The chain couples TRBV28 to TRBJ2-2, with 9 bases matching TRBD2. This CDR3 is built from 15 residues. In germline, CDR1 is MDHEN, CDR2 SYDVKM. The J segment lost 1 base and the V segment lost 6 bases, leaving 3 bases of the junction unmatched. CDR3 sequence reads: CASRPTSGNTGELFF. Here the CDR3 DNA reads TGTGCCAGCAGACCGACTAGCGGGAACACCGGGGAGCTGTTTTTT.

This clonotype was found a few times. The chain uses TRBV28 and TRBJ2-2, with D unclear. CDR1 MDHEN and CDR2 SYDVKM come from the germline V gene. CDR3 length: 16 residues. Trimming stripped 2 bases from V and 1 base from J, with 11 bases between. The chain's CDR3 is CASSLNPGQNTGELFF. The CDR3 DNA reads as TGTGCCAGCAGTTTAAACCCCGGCCAGAACACCGGGGAGCTGTTTTTT.

To note about this clonotype: With a much larger clone just one base away, this may be a read error. This chain joins TRBV12-3 or TRBV12-4 and TRBJ2-1; TRBD2 matches at 16 bases. Trimming removed 4 bases from V and 10 bases from J; junction bases left unmatched: 16. The CDR3 contains 19 residues. The CDR3 sequence is CASSSSPGLAGGQAYEQFF. In DNA form, the CDR3 reads TGTGCCAGCAGTTCCTCTCCGGGACTAGCGGGAGGGCAGGCGTACGAGCAGTTCTTC.

The CDR3 sequence: CASTPTSGINTGELFF. The CDR3 DNA reads as TGTGCCAGCACCCCGACTAGCGGGATTAACACCGGGGAGCTGTTTTTT. The J gene is TRBJ2-2, the V gene TRBV13; TRBD2 agrees at 11 bases. J was trimmed by 2 bases and V by 7 bases; bases with no gene match: 6. This CDR3 is built from 16 residues. Per the germline V gene, CDR1 is PRHDT and CDR2 is FYEKMQ (reference sequence).

For the CDR3, the DNA is TGCGCCAGCAGCCCCCGACTAGCGGGAGCGTCGAACGAGCAGTACTTC. Translated, it gives CASSPRLAGASNEQYF. The chain links TRBV5-1 to TRBJ2-7; 12 positions match TRBD2. CDR1 and CDR2 from the germline V gene are SGHRS and YFSETQ. Trimming cost V 4 bases and J 5 bases; bases outside gene matches: 10. The CDR3 has 16 amino acids.